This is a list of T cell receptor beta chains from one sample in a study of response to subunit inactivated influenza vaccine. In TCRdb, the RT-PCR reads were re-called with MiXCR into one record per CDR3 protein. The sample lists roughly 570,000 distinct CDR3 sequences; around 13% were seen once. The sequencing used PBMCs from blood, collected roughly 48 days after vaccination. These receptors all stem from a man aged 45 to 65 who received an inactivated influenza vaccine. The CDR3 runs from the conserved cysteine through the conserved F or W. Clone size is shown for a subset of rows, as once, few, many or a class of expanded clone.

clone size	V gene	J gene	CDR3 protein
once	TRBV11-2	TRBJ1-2	CASSWDPDRVSYGYTF
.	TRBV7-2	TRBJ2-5	CASSLITNQETQYF
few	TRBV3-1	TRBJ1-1	CASSDIGRENEAFF
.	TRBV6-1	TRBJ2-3	CASSQGLAGSTDTQYF
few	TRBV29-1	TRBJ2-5	CSAGEETQYF
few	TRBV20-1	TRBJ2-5	CSAFRTGGAFETQYF
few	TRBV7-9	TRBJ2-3	CASSPPLTDTQYF
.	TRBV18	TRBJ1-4	CASSPRGPATNEKLFF
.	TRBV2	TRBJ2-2	CASSPGGYTGELLF
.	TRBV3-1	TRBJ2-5	CASSQRQGGTQETQYF
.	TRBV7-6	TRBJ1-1	CASSLGHRKNTAAFF
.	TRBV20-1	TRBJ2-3	CSAPRGVTDTQYF
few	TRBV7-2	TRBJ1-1	CASSLGRSYTEAFF
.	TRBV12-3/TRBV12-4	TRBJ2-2	CASSLVPGTTGELFF
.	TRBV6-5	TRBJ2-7	CASSYLSSSYEQYF
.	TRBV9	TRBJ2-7	CASSVAAGGAHEQYF
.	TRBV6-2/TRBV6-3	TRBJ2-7	CASTTGLARHEQYF
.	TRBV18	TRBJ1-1	CASSPRDTRINTEAFF
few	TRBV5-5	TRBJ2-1	CASSLAWSPEQFF
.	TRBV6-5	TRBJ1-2	CASSASGNGYTF
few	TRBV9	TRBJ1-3	CASSVATGPISGNTIYF
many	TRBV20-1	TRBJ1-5	CSAREIGAFTQPQHF
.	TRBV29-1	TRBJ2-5	CSVGDRRVQGTQYF
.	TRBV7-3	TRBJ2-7	CASSISGTSGSYEQYF
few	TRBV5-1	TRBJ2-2	CASSLAFLLAGATNTGELFF
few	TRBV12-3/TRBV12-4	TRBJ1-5	CASSEARGGFNQPQHF
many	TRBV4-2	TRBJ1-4	CASSHSSTRGAGEKLFF
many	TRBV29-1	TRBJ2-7	CSVEGTNTYEQYF
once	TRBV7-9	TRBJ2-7	CASSSVFAASYEQYF
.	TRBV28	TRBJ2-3	CASSPRLAGAGTDTRYF
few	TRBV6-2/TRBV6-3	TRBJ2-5	CASSYQGWDQETQYF
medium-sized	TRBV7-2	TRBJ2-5	CASSLGGQGTPETQYF
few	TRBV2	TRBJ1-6	CASNSAGISSPLHF
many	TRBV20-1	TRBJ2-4	CSATGTTKNIQYF
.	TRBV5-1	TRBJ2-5	CASSLVGLRSQETQYF
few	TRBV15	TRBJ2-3	CATSRDSYRDTQYF
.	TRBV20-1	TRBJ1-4	CSARGTGGSNEKLFF
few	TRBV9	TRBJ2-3	CASSRRTSGGASDTQYF